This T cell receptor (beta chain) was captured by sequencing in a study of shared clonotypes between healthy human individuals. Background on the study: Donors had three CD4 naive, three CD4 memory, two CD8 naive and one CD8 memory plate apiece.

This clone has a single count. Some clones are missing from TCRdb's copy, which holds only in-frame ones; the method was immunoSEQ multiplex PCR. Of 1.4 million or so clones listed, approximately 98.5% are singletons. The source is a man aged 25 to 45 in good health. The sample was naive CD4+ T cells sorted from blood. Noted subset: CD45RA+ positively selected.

CDR3 in amino acids: CASSISDSRNEKLFF. The CDR3 coding sequence is TGTGCCAGTAGTATTTCCGACAGCCGTAATGAAAAACTGTTTTTT. V is TRBV19 and J is TRBJ1-4; a possible D gene is TRBD1 (5 bases). Per germline, CDR1 LNHDA and CDR2 SQIVND (reference sequence). There are 15 residues in the CDR3. The V end lost 3 bases, the J end lost 4 bases, and 12 bases lay between the germline ends.